This T cell receptor (beta chain) was profiled in a study of blood T cell repertoires in COVID-19. Background on the study: Sites in the United States, Italy and Spain provided acute and convalescent COVID-19 samples. Sources were T cells, B-cell-depleted T cells, or PBMCs; the material itself was cDNA or gDNA.

The repertoire was sequenced with immunoSEQ multiplex PCR; TCRdb's copy has only in-frame clones and lacks some. The sample holds more than 150,000 clones, under 85% seen once. CDR1 is SGDLS, CDR2 YYNGEE, per germline. The CDR3 is made up of 14 amino acids. Trimming stripped 0 bases from V and 10 bases from J, with 11 bases between. The chain recombines TRBV9 with TRBJ1-6; D is undetermined. The clonotype was recovered from a man aged 60 to 69 with active or convalescent COVID-19. What was sequenced was peripheral blood. Here the CDR3 DNA reads TGTGCCAGCAGCGTAGACGGCCGGAGGTCACCCCTCCACTTT. Translated: CASSVDGRRSPLHF.